The 12 T cell receptor beta chains presented below share a single source sample, sequenced in a study of shared clonotypes between healthy human individuals. Clones were sequenced by immunoSEQ multiplex PCR, and TCRdb holds only the in-frame ones, with some missing. Of about 590,000 clones detected, about 95% appear once; the ten largest clones hold about 0.11%. Terminally differentiated effector memory CD45RA+ cells were excluded by CCR7 positive selection of CD45RO-negative cells. Sequenced: naive CD8+ T cells sorted from blood. Receptors were obtained from a woman in her twenties or thirties in good health.

This chain links TRBV7-9 with TRBJ2-2, with D possibly matching TRBD2 (6 bases). Deletions cut 5 bases from V and 1 base from J, with 17 bases between. From germline, CDR1 is SEHNR and CDR2 FQNEAQ (reference sequence). This CDR3 comprises 17 residues. The CDR3 reads CASSPPKGRGNTGELFF. The DNA for the CDR3 is TGTGCCAGCAGCCCTCCGAAGGGGCGGGGGAACACCGGGGAGCTGTTTTTT.

As regards this clone: The sample holds other DNA sequences that translate to the same CDR3. The rearrangement links TRBV2 to TRBJ2-1; 11 bases fit TRBD2. Germline-derived CDR1 and CDR2 are SNHLY and FYNNEI. J lost 6 bases, V lost 6 bases, and 7 bases had no gene match. CDR3 length equals 15 residues. DNA of the CDR3: TGTGCCAGCAGGCCCGGGACTAGCGGACTCAATGAGCAGTTCTTC. Translation gives CASRPGTSGLNEQFF.

This chain uses TRBV19 with TRBJ2-7, with a tentative D call TRBD2 (6 bases). The CDR3 has 13 residues. V was clipped by 6 bases and J by 2 bases, with 11 bases between them. The germline gives CDR1 LNHDA, CDR2 SQIVND (reference sequence). CDR3 nucleotide sequence: TGTGCCAGTAGCGGCGGGGTGACCTACGAGCAGTACTTC. Translation: CASSGGVTYEQYF. Looking up the rest from reference TRBV19 and TRBJ2-7 gives the full variable domain: DGGITQSPKYLFRKEGQNVTLSCEQNLNHDAMYWYRQDPGQGLRLIYYSQIVNDFQKGDIAEGYSVSREKKESFPLTVTSAQKNPTAFYLCASSGGVTYEQYFGPGTRLTVT.

In the case of this clone: Other DNA sequences in the sample encode the same CDR3. This chain joins TRBV4-1 and TRBJ2-7; D remains ambiguous. This CDR3 has 11 residues. Trimming took 2 bases from V and 1 from J, leaving 0 bases between them. CDR1 is MGHRA and CDR2 is YSYEKL in the germline V gene. As DNA, the CDR3 is TGCGCCAGCAGCCAATCCTACGAGCAGTACTTC. Residues: CASSQSYEQYF.

The V call is TRBV7-5, the J call TRBJ2-4; the table gives TRBD2 as D, unverified against the DNA. TRBV7-5 is described as a pseudogene. CDR3 size: 22 residues. The CDR3 DNA sequence: TGTGTCAGAAGGTCCATCCGGAGGCTAGCGGGAGGACGGTGGAGGTACAAAAACATTCAGTACTTC. Translation: CVRRSIRRLAGGRWRYKNIQYF.

This clone appeared a single time. J is TRBJ2-7 and V is TRBV27; 14 bases are a match to TRBD2. The CDR3 extends over 15 amino acids. After removal of 8 bases from V and 2 bases from J, the junction contained 5 bases not matched to a gene. Per the germline V gene, CDR1 is MNHEY and CDR2 is SMNVEV (reference sequence). The CDR3, as DNA: TGTGCCAGCGGGACTAGCGGGAGAACCGCCTACGAGCAGTACTTC. Translating gives CASGTSGRTAYEQYF.

The V and J genes are TRBV29-1 and TRBJ1-1, with D unresolved. Trimming cost V 6 bases and J 4 bases, with 15 bases left between them. The germline V gene encodes CDR1 SQVTM and CDR2 ANQGSEA. The CDR3 is made up of 13 amino acids. The CDR3 DNA reads TGCAGCGTCCGGCCTAGTGATGGCACTGAAGCTTTCTTT. As protein: CSVRPSDGTEAFF.

The genes are TRBV27 and TRBJ2-7; D is unresolved. Trimming removed 3 bases from V and 3 bases from J, with 9 bases in between. The CDR3 sequence is 13 residues long. Germline CDR1 MNHEY, CDR2 SMNVEV (reference sequence). CDR3 residues: CASSLDGFYEQYF. The CDR3 DNA sequence: TGTGCCAGCAGTTTGGACGGGTTCTACGAGCAGTACTTC.

CDR3 in amino acids: CASSPGRSAGNTIYF. CDR3 bases: TGTGCCAGCTCACCAGGAAGATCGGCTGGAAACACCATATATTTT. V and J are TRBV18 and TRBJ1-3; D remains unclear. From germline, CDR1 is KGHSH and CDR2 LQKENI. The CDR3 has 15 amino acids. Trimming cost V 2 bases and J 2 bases, with 10 bases left between them. Full variable domain (missing parts from reference TRBV18 and TRBJ1-3): NAGVMQNPRHLVRRRGQEARLRCSPMKGHSHVYWYRQLPEEGLKFMVYLQKENIIDESGMPKERFSAEFPKEGPSILRIQQVVRGDSAAYFCASSPGRSAGNTIYFGEGSWLTVV.

The V call is TRBV9, the J call TRBJ2-1; 9 positions match TRBD2. V lost 0 bases to trimming and J lost 8 bases; unmatched junction nucleotides: 9. Looked up from germline, CDR1 is SGDLS and CDR2 is YYNGEE. The CDR3 sequence is 16 residues long. The CDR3 loop reads CASSVAFSGRPDEQFF. In nucleotides, the CDR3 is TGTGCCAGCAGCGTAGCTTTTAGCGGGAGACCAGATGAGCAGTTCTTC.

CDR3 residues: CASSPGSRGHEQFF. CDR3 bases: TGTGCCAGCAGCCCCGGATCCAGGGGCCATGAGCAGTTCTTC. This chain links TRBV11-2 with TRBJ2-1, with D maybe TRBD1 (6 bases). Germline V CDR1 and CDR2: SGHAT, FQNNGV. The CDR3 covers 14 residues. Trimming cost V 5 bases and J 8 bases, with 16 bases left between them. The complete variable domain, with remaining parts taken from reference TRBV11-2 and TRBJ2-1, reads EAGVAQSPRYKIIEKRQSVAFWCNPISGHATLYWYQQILGQGPKLLIQFQNNGVVDDSQLPKDRFSAERLKGVDSTLKIQPAKLEDSAVYLCASSPGSRGHEQFFGPGTRLTVL.

Remarks on this clone: This sample includes further DNA sequences coding for the same CDR3. The chain couples TRBV29-1 to TRBJ2-7, with a weak D call TRBD1 (5 bases). V was trimmed by 4 bases and J by 1 base, leaving 5 bases between them. Germline-derived CDR1 and CDR2 are SQVTM and ANQGSEA. The CDR3 runs to 11 residues. The CDR3 DNA reads TGCAGCGTTGGACAGTCCTACGAGCAGTACTTC. Encoded protein: CSVGQSYEQYF.